This TCR beta chain is from a study of response to subunit inactivated influenza vaccine. This clonotype was recorded many times. Its antigen remains unidentified. TCRdb ran MiXCR on the RT-PCR reads and lists one entry per CDR3 protein. The data hold roughly 180,000 distinct CDR3 sequences, with around 8.8% observed a single time. The CDR3 is made up of 15 amino acids. Trimming removed 5 bases from V and 8 bases from J, with 18 bases in between. Germline V gene data show CDR1 as SGHTA and CDR2 as FQGNSA. Study outcomes and limitations: There was a suggestion from the authors that each seasonal influenza vaccination recruits few new T cells.

This material consisted of non-naive T cells sorted from PBMCs, taken on the day of vaccination. This receptor was identified in a man in his forties or fifties who received an inactivated influenza vaccine. The chain couples TRBV7-2 to TRBJ1-4; TRBD1 might be the D (5 bases). CDR3 loop: CASSIGRRGGEKLFF. The CDR3 nucleotides are TGTGCCAGCAGCATCGGACGTAGGGGCGGGGAAAAACTGTTTTTT.